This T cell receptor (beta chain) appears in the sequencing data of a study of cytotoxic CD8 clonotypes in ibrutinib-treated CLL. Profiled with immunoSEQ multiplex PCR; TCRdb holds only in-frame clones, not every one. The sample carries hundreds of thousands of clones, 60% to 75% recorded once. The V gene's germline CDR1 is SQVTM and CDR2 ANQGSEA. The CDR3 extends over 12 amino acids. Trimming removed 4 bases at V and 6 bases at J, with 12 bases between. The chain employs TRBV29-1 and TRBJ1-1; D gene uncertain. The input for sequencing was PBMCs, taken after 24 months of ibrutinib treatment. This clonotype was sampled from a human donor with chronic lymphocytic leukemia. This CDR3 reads CSVVRDLSEAFF. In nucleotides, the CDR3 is TGCAGCGTTGTGAGGGATTTGTCTGAAGCTTTCTTT.